This entry describes one T cell receptor beta chain. This entry is derived from a study of T cell changes during pregnancy in multiple sclerosis. Clones were sequenced by immunoSEQ multiplex PCR, and TCRdb holds only the in-frame ones, with some missing. The sample yields approximately 100,000 clones, about 93% seen once. The material was peripheral blood, obtained in the first trimester of pregnancy. This TCR was sampled from a female donor with multiple sclerosis, enrolled in a pregnancy study.

The CDR3 DNA reads TGTGCCAGCAGCGTAGCAGGTACAGGAGCCTACGAGCAGTACTTC. It is translated as CASSVAGTGAYEQYF. The gene calls are TRBV9 and TRBJ2-7, with TRBD1 as a possible D gene (5 bases). The CDR3 has 15 amino acids. The V and J ends lost 0 bases and 2 bases respectively, with 12 bases between them. The germline CDR1 and CDR2 sequences are SGDLS and YYNGEE.